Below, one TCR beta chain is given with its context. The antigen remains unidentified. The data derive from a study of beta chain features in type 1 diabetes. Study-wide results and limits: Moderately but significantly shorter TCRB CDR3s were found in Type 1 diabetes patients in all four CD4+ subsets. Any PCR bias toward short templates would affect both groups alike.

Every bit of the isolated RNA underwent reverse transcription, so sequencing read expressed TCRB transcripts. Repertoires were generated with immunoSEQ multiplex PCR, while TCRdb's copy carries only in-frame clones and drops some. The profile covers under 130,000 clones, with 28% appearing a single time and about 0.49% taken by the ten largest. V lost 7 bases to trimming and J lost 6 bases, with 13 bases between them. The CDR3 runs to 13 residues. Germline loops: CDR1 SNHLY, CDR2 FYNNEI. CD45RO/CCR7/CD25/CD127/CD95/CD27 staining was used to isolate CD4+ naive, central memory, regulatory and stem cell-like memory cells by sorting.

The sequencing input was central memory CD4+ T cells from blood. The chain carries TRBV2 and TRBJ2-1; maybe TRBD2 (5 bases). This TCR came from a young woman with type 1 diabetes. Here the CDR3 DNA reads TGTGCCAGCATGGTTGCGGCGGGCAATGAGCAGTTCTTC. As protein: CASMVAAGNEQFF. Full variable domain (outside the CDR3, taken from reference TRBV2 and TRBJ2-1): EPEVTQTPSHQVTQMGQEVILRCVPISNHLYFYWYRQILGQKVEFLVSFYNNEISEKSEIFDDQFSVERPDGSNFTLKIRSTKLEDSAMYFCASMVAAGNEQFFGPGTRLTVL.